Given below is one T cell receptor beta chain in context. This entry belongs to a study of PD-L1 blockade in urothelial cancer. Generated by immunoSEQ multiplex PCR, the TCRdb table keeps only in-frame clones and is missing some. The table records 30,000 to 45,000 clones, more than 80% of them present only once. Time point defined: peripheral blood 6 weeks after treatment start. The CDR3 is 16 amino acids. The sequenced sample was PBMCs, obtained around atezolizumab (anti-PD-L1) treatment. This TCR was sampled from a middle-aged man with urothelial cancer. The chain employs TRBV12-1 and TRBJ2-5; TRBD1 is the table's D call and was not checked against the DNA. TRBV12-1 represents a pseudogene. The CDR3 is CASSPSRGPEGETQYF. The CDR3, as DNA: TGTGCCAGCAGCCCGTCTAGGGGGCCGGAGGGGGAGACCCAGTACTTC.